What follows are 25 T cell receptor beta chains derived from one specimen sequenced in a study of blood T cell repertoires in COVID-19. Assay used: immunoSEQ multiplex PCR; TCRdb lists only in-frame clones, some missing. The profile covers about 350,000 clones, with over 75% appearing a single time and 1% taken by the ten largest. Sequences were obtained from PBMCs or T cells enriched from blood (not recorded which). Receptors originate from a woman aged 25 to 39 who had recovered from COVID-19.

This clone appeared a single time. This chain uses TRBV19 with TRBJ1-5; 7 nucleotides agree with TRBD1. CDR3 length: 15 amino acids. Germline V lookup: CDR1 LNHDA, CDR2 SQIVND (reference sequence). Trimming removed 3 bases from V and 6 bases from J; junction bases left unmatched: 8. The CDR3 nucleotides are TGTGCCAGTAGTATGGGGACAGTAAGTCGTCAGCCCCAGCATTTT. Translated, it gives CASSMGTVSRQPQHF.

The V gene is TRBV2, the J gene TRBJ2-6; possible D gene TRBD1, 6 bases. The V end lost 7 bases, the J end lost 2 bases, and 12 bases lay between the germline ends. Germline CDR1 reads SNHLY; CDR2 reads FYNNEI. The CDR3 length is 15 residues. The CDR3 here is CASTQGTAGANVLTF. The DNA of the CDR3 is TGTGCCAGCACTCAGGGGACGGCTGGGGCCAACGTCCTGACTTTC.

V usage is TRBV5-1 and J usage is TRBJ1-2, with 8 bases matching TRBD1. Trimming removed 3 bases from V and 7 bases from J; junction bases left unmatched: 11. Germline CDR1 is SGHRS and CDR2 is YFSETQ. The CDR3 runs 15 residues. The CDR3 nucleotides are TGCGCCAGCAGCTCCCTGGGGCAGGGGGCCGGTGGCTACACCTTC. It codes for CASSSLGQGAGGYTF. Supplemented by reference TRBV5-1 and TRBJ1-2, the full variable domain reads KAGVTQTPRYLIKTRGQQVTLSCSPISGHRSVSWYQQTPGQGLQFLFEYFSETQRNKGNFPGRFSGRQFSNSRSEMNVSTLELGDSALYLCASSSLGQGAGGYTFGSGTRLTVV.

The table lists this clone with a count of one. V usage is TRBV4-1 and J usage is TRBJ1-5; 8 bases line up with TRBD1. The V gene end was trimmed by 5 bases and the J gene end by 5 bases; junction bases not matched to a gene: 8. The CDR3 sequence is 15 residues long. Germline values: CDR1 MGHRA, CDR2 YSYEKL. CDR3 sequence reads: CASSFSDRADQPQHF. DNA for the CDR3: TGCGCCAGCAGCTTCTCGGACAGGGCAGATCAGCCCCAGCATTTT.

CDR3 DNA: TGTGCCAGCAGGGGGGGTCCCCTCGCGGAGCAGTACTTC. Amino acid sequence: CASRGGPLAEQYF. The V call is TRBV6-5, the J call TRBJ2-7, with D possibly matching TRBD2 (6 bases). Trimming stripped 6 bases from V and 7 bases from J, with 16 bases between. Germline V CDR1 and CDR2: MNHEY, SVGAGI. This CDR3 contains 13 residues.

The V gene is TRBV7-6, the J gene TRBJ2-7; tentative D call: TRBD2 (6 bases). V lost 4 bases, J lost 6 bases, and 16 bases lay in between. Per the germline V gene, CDR1 is SGHVS and CDR2 is FNYEAQ. The CDR3 runs to 14 residues. DNA for the CDR3: TGTGCCAGCAGCTCCGATGCGGGAAGAAGCGAGCAGTACTTC. Translated: CASSSDAGRSEQYF.

The chain uses TRBV28 and TRBJ2-5; 8 bases agree with TRBD2. The J segment lost 2 bases and the V segment lost 6 bases, leaving 8 bases of the junction unmatched. CDR1 and CDR2 (germline): MDHEN, SYDVKM. This CDR3 contains 15 residues. Here the CDR3 DNA reads TGTGCCAGCAGGTTCCCGGGGGGGCCGCAAGAGACCCAGTACTTC. It is translated as CASRFPGGPQETQYF.

This chain uses TRBV9 with TRBJ2-2; D is undetermined. The V end lost 1 base, the J end lost 7 bases, and 5 bases lay between the germline ends. The CDR3 contains 12 residues. Germline loops: CDR1 SGDLS, CDR2 YYNGEE. The CDR3 DNA reads as TGTGCCAGCAGCGTACAGGTCGGGGAGCTGTTTTTT. It is translated as CASSVQVGELFF.

This chain links TRBV14 with TRBJ2-1, with TRBD2 identical over 13 bases. The CDR3 has 16 residues. J was trimmed by 9 bases and V by 3 bases; bases with no gene match: 8. The germline V gene encodes CDR1 SGHDN and CDR2 FVKESK. Here the CDR3 reads CASSHIGTSGVGEQFF. Written as DNA, the CDR3 is TGTGCCAGCAGCCACATTGGGACTAGCGGGGTCGGTGAGCAGTTCTTC. The complete variable domain, with remaining parts taken from reference TRBV14 and TRBJ2-1, reads EAGVTQFPSHSVIEKGQTVTLRCDPISGHDNLYWYRRVMGKEIKFLLHFVKESKQDESGMPNNRFLAERTGGTYSTLKVQPAELEDSGVYFCASSHIGTSGVGEQFFGPGTRLTVL.

The chain links TRBV19 to TRBJ1-1; TRBD1 aligns across 10 bases. The trim removed 6 bases at V and 0 bases at J, leaving 10 bases unmatched. Per the germline V gene, CDR1 is LNHDA and CDR2 is SQIVND (reference sequence). CDR3 length: 17 residues. In DNA form, the CDR3 reads TGTGCCAGTAGAGACCTTCCGGGACAGGGGTTGAACACTGAAGCTTTCTTT. Amino acids: CASRDLPGQGLNTEAFF.

This clone was counted a single time. This chain links TRBV7-9 with TRBJ1-4, with D unresolved. CDR1 SEHNR and CDR2 FQNEAQ come from the germline V gene (reference sequence). The CDR3 contains 17 residues. The V end was cut by 2 bases, the J end by 0 bases, with 13 bases between. The CDR3 coding sequence is TGTGCCAGCAGCTTAATGTGGGAGACTGCAACTAATGAAAAACTGTTTTTT. Its protein is CASSLMWETATNEKLFF.

The chain carries TRBV9 and TRBJ2-7; tentative D call: TRBD2 (6 bases). This CDR3 is 14 amino acids long. The V and J ends lost 2 bases and 3 bases respectively, with 12 bases between them. CDR1 is SGDLS, CDR2 YYNGEE, per germline. CDR3: CASSVGGDLYEQYF. DNA for the CDR3: TGTGCCAGCAGCGTCGGGGGAGACCTCTACGAGCAGTACTTC.

The rearrangement uses TRBV18 and TRBJ1-1; 7 bases agree with TRBD1. The CDR3 extends over 14 amino acids. Germline CDR1 reads KGHSH; CDR2 reads LQKENI. V shed 5 bases and J 4 bases; nucleotides not matched to a gene: 7. CDR3 in amino acids: CASSSLQGLTEAFF. CDR3 in DNA: TGTGCCAGCTCAAGCTTACAGGGGCTCACTGAAGCTTTCTTT.

This clone was detected once. Other DNA sequences in the same sample also yield this CDR3. The rearrangement joins TRBV5-6 to TRBJ2-7, with 9 bases lining up with TRBD2. The germline V gene encodes CDR1 SGHDT and CDR2 YYEEEE. The ends lost 0 bases at V and 6 bases at J; junction bases unmatched: 10. CDR3 length: 16 residues. This CDR3 reads CASSLAGGGGRGEQYF. The CDR3 DNA sequence: TGTGCCAGCAGCTTGGCCGGCGGGGGGGGCCGGGGCGAGCAGTACTTC.

The V gene is TRBV7-2, the J gene TRBJ1-4; 7 bases are shared with TRBD1. Germline V lookup: CDR1 SGHTA, CDR2 FQGNSA. Trimming at V came to 1 base and at J to 8 bases, leaving 10 bases not matched to a gene. The CDR3 contains 16 residues. CDR3 coding DNA: TGTGCCAGCAGCTTAGGCCCACAGGGGCTGAGAGAAAAACTGTTTTTT. This sequence encodes CASSLGPQGLREKLFF.

The chain links TRBV9 to TRBJ1-6, with 10 bases fitting TRBD1. Trimming at V came to 4 bases and at J to 6 bases, leaving 7 bases not matched to a gene. The CDR3 spans 16 residues. Germline CDR1 is SGDLS and CDR2 is YYNGEE. DNA of the CDR3: TGTGCCAGCAGCCCCCGGACAGGGGGTGTTAATTCACCCCTCCACTTT. Protein product: CASSPRTGGVNSPLHF.

This sequence joins TRBV28 and TRBJ1-6, with D possibly matching TRBD1 (5 bases). Looked up from germline, CDR1 is MDHEN and CDR2 is SYDVKM. V dropped 6 bases and J dropped 4 bases, with 22 bases sitting between them. The CDR3 has 18 amino acids. The CDR3 loop is CASSRGRAQTSYNSPLHF. CDR3 nucleotides: TGTGCCAGCAGCCGGGGGAGGGCCCAAACTTCTTATAATTCACCCCTCCACTTT. Drawing the rest from reference TRBV28 and TRBJ1-6, the complete variable domain is DVKVTQSSRYLVKRTGEKVFLECVQDMDHENMFWYRQDPGLGLRLIYFSYDVKMKEKGDIPEGYSVSREKKERFSLILESASTNQTSMYLCASSRGRAQTSYNSPLHFGNGTRLTVT.

The chain joins TRBV12-3 or TRBV12-4 to TRBJ2-5; TRBD2 matches 10 bases. The CDR3 spans 13 residues. V lost 8 bases to trimming and J lost 5 bases; unmatched junction nucleotides: 5. CDR3: CASRSSGRETQYF. The CDR3 coding sequence is TGTGCCAGCCGAAGTAGCGGGAGGGAGACCCAGTACTTC.

This clone showed up just once. The CDR3 sequence: CASSSMGTGGYSPLHF. The CDR3 nucleotides are TGTGCCAGCAGCTCAATGGGGACAGGGGGCTATTCACCCCTCCACTTT. The chain is built from TRBV7-8 and TRBJ1-6, with 12 bases lining up with TRBD1. This CDR3 has 16 residues. V dropped 4 bases and J dropped 8; count of bases not matched to a gene: 6. Germline CDR1 is SGHVS and CDR2 is FQNEAQ. Using reference TRBV7-8 and TRBJ1-6 for the parts outside the CDR3, the full variable domain is GAGVSQSPRYKVAKRGQDVALRCDPISGHVSLFWYQQALGQGPEFLTYFQNEAQLDKSGLPSDRFFAERPEGSVSTLKIQRTQQEDSAVYLCASSSMGTGGYSPLHFGNGTRLTVT.

The chain combines TRBV2 with TRBJ2-7; possible D gene TRBD2, 6 bases. The germline V and J ends were trimmed by 4 bases and 4 bases, with 11 bases remaining between them. Germline lookup yields CDR1 SNHLY and CDR2 FYNNEI. This CDR3 is 13 amino acids long. DNA of the CDR3: TGTGCCAGCAGTGCGGGACTCAGGTACGAGCAGTACTTC. Translating gives CASSAGLRYEQYF.

The V call is TRBV5-6, the J call TRBJ1-4; D is unclear. From germline, CDR1 is SGHDT and CDR2 YYEEEE. V was shortened by 2 bases and J by 3 bases, with 14 bases between the two germline ends. CDR3 length equals 16 residues. In DNA, the CDR3 is TGTGCCAGCAGCTTCTGGGAGTACGGTTCTAATGAAAAACTGTTTTTT. It codes for CASSFWEYGSNEKLFF.

The chain couples TRBV19 to TRBJ1-6, with a weak D call TRBD1 (5 bases). Trimming removed 5 bases at V and 6 bases at J, with 14 bases between. The germline V gene has CDR1 LNHDA and CDR2 SQIVND (reference sequence). CDR3 length: 15 amino acids. The CDR3 protein is CASSVWAQGNSPLHF. The CDR3 nucleotides read TGTGCCAGTAGTGTTTGGGCCCAGGGTAATTCACCCCTCCACTTT.

The V call is TRBV12-3 or TRBV12-4, the J call TRBJ1-6, with D perhaps TRBD1 (6 bases). The V end lost 5 bases, the J end lost 17 bases, and 19 bases lay between the germline ends. This CDR3 has 13 residues. CDR3 DNA sequence: TGTGCCAGCAGTCCCGGTAGGGGGACACGGTTCCACTTT. This gives the protein CASSPGRGTRFHF.

This chain uses TRBV10-3 with TRBJ2-1; D is possibly TRBD2 (5 bases). CDR1 ENHRY and CDR2 SYGVKD come from the germline V gene. V gave up 11 bases and J gave up 7 bases, with 12 bases separating them. The length of the CDR3 is 11 residues. CDR3 nucleotide sequence: TGTGCCGCCGGACTTTTGAATGAGCAGTTCTTC. Translating it yields CAAGLLNEQFF.

The chain employs TRBV24-1 and TRBJ1-1; 9 positions match TRBD1. Germline V lookup: CDR1 KGHDR, CDR2 SFDVKD. With V trimmed by 4 bases and J by 11 bases, 7 bases remained unmatched. The CDR3 covers 13 residues. The CDR3 DNA reads TGTGCCACCAGTGAGAGGACAGGGGAAGAGGCTTTCTTT. This gives the protein CATSERTGEEAFF.